The source of this T cell receptor beta chain is a study of blood T cells in healthy people across ages. It was with a sample-barcoded 5' primer and a J-beta primer mix that a second PCR of about 6 to 12 cycles was run. TCRdb passed the 5' RACE reads through MiXCR, listing each CDR3 protein once. The repertoire consists of approximately 900,000 distinct CDR3 sequences, with around 29% occurring once and the leading ten covering 9.5% to 13%. Germline V gene sequence: CDR1 SGDLS, CDR2 YYNGEE. The CDR3 contains 14 residues. Between the trimmed V and J ends, which lost 3 bases and 0 bases, there was a span of 10 bases. These data were also reused for a study on T cells of mothers and their children. According to that study: The donors comprised five or six children and their three healthy Caucasian mothers.

The gene calls are TRBV9 and TRBJ2-7; the D gene is possibly TRBD2 (5 bases). The material sequenced was blood. The source of this sequence is a woman aged 40 to 49 in good health. The CDR3 DNA reads TGTGCCAGCAGCGCAGTTGGGAGCTCCTACGAGCAGTACTTC. Translation gives CASSAVGSSYEQYF.